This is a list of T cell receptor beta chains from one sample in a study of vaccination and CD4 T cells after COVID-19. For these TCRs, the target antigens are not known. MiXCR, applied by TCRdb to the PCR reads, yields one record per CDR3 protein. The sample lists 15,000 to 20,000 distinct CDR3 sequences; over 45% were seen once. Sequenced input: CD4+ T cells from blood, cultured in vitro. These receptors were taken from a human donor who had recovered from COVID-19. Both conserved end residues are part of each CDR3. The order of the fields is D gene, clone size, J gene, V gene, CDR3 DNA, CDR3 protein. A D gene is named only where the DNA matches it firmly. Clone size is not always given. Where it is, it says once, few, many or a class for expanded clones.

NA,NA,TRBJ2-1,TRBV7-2,TGTGCCAGCAGCTTAGCGTCGGGCTATCAGTACAATGAGCAGTTCTTC,CASSLASGYQYNEQFF
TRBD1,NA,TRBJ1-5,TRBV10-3,TGTGCCATCAGCAGGGACAGGGGGCAAAATCAGCCCCAGCATTTT,CAISRDRGQNQPQHF
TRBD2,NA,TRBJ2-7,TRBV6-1,TGTGCCAGCAGCCGAGCGGGACTAGCGGGAGCCGAGCAGTACTTC,CASSRAGLAGAEQYF
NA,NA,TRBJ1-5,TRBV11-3,TGTGCCAGCAGCCAGACCGGGAATCAGCCCCAGCATTTT,CASSQTGNQPQHF
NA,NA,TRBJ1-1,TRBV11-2,TGTGCCAGCAGCCGGGGACGGGCGGGCACTGAAGCTTTCTTT,CASSRGRAGTEAFF
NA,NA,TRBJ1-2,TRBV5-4,TGTGCCAGCAGCTTGGGGTCTGTCACCGGCTACACCTTC,CASSLGSVTGYTF
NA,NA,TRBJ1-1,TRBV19,TGTGCCGTTGCACAGGCCATGAACACTGAAGCTTTCTTT,CAVAQAMNTEAFF
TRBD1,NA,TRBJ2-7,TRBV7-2,TGTGCCAGCAGCTTAGGGACAGGGACTTACGAGCAGTACTTC,CASSLGTGTYEQYF
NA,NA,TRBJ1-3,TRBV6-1,TGTGCCAGCAGCCGGGGACAAGCCGGAAACACCATATATTTT,CASSRGQAGNTIYF
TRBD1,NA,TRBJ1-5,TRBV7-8,TGTGCCAGCAGCCGAACAGGGGTAGGAAATCAGCCCCAGCATTTT,CASSRTGVGNQPQHF
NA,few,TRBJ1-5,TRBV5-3,TGTGCCAGAAGCTTGGGACAGAGAGCCCAGCCCCAGCATTTT,CARSLGQRAQPQHF
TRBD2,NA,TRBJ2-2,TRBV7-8,TGTGCCAGCAGCTTAAGTCGGCTAGCGGGAGGTCCCGTCACCGGGGAGCTGTTTTTT,CASSLSRLAGGPVTGELFF